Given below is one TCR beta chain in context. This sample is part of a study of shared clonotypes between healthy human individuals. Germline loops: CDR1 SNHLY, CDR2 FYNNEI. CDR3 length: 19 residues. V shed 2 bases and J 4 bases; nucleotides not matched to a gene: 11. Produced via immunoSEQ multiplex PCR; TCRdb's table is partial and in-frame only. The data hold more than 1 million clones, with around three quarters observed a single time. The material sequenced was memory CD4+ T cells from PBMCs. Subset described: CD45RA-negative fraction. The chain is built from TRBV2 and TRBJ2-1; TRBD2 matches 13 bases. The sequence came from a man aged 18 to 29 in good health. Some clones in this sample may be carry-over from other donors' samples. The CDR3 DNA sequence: TGTGCCAGCAGTGAATCGGCTGTTAGGACTAGCGGGAGTTACAATGAGCAGTTCTTC. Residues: CASSESAVRTSGSYNEQFF.